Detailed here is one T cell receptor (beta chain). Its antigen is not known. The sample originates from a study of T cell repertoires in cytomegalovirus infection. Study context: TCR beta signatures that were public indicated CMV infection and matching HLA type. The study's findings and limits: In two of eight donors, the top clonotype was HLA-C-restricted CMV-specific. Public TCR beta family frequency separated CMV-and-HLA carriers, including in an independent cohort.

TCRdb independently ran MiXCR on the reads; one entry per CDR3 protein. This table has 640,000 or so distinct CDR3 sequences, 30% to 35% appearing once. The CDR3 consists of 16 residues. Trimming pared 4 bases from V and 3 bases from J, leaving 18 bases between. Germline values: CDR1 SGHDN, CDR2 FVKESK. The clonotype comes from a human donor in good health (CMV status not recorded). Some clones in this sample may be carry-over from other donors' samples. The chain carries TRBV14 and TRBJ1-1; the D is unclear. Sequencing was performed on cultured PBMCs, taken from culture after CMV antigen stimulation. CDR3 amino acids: CASSRWGGIGDTEAFF. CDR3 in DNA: TGTGCCAGCAGCCGCTGGGGAGGGATCGGGGACACTGAAGCTTTCTTT.